This TCR beta chain is from a study of T cell responses to AZD1222 COVID-19 vaccine. V was pared by 7 bases and J by 2 bases, with 19 bases between. The CDR3 totals 16 residues. Germline assignment: CDR1 LNHDA and CDR2 SQIVND (reference sequence). Assay: immunoSEQ multiplex PCR; the TCRdb copy retains only in-frame clones and omits some. The repertoire consists of 90,000 to 120,000 clones, with roughly 87% occurring once and the leading ten covering about 3%. This rearrangement joins TRBV19 to TRBJ2-3; maybe TRBD1 (6 bases). This specimen was peripheral blood, taken on day 0 of MenACWY control vaccination. The receptor comes from an adult in good health. The CDR3 reads CASTRVGGRSTDTQYF. CDR3 in DNA: TGTGCCAGTACCAGGGTAGGGGGTCGGTCCACAGATACGCAGTATTTT.